This paragraph covers one TCR beta chain sequence. Antigen: not known. The germline gives CDR1 SGHVS, CDR2 FQNEAQ. The CDR3 is 14 amino acids. V was shortened by 5 bases and J by 7 bases, with 15 bases between the two germline ends. A deep-level run was used for the assay. Using immunoSEQ multiplex PCR, the repertoire was profiled, and TCRdb retains in-frame clones only, with some absent. The sample holds just over 2,000,000 clones, about 95% seen once. The data originate from a study of shared clonotypes between healthy human individuals. Study in general: The study used three CD4 naive, three CD4 memory, two CD8 naive and one CD8 memory plate per donor. Findings and limits, study-wide: The low donor count limited represented genetic and exposure-history diversity. Clonotypes that were shared across a handful of donors made up around 5% of naive CD4 clonotypes.

Positively selected for CCR7, the CD45RO-negative cells used as naive CD8 cells excluded terminally differentiated effector memory CD45RA+ cells. The origin of this receptor is a young man in good health. The chain uses TRBV7-8 and TRBJ1-5; no firm D call. The source material was naive CD8+ T cells sorted from blood. CDR3 in amino acids: CASSRTPQAQPQHF. The CDR3 DNA follows: TGTGCCAGCAGCCGAACCCCTCAGGCCCAGCCCCAGCATTTT.